This note documents a single T cell receptor beta chain sequence. There is no known antigen for this receptor. No base-level quality is on record; no much larger clone is a single base apart. The donors were healthy, HIV-negative adults with no recently reported acute infections or vaccinations. All donors were Caucasian adults living in Nashville, Tennessee, USA. For unsorted samples, about 90 million PBMCs were counted and genomic DNA was extracted with the QIAamp DNA Blood Mini kit. After blood collection by leukapheresis, PBMCs were isolated using Ficoll-Histopaque density gradient centrifugation and then cryopreserved in the vapor phase of liquid nitrogen. The record originates from a study of shared clonotypes between healthy human individuals (TCRdb year 2020). Background for the entire study: The cohort comprised two women and three men aged 18 to 49 years. Leukapheresis yielded between about 0.9 and 8.9 billion PBMCs per donor. To estimate repertoire size and how much clonotypes are shared between individuals, the study performed deep sequencing of blood TCR repertoires from a few healthy adults. To increase sequencing depth and limit assay-specific biases, TCR repertoire library preparation and sequencing were carried out by different laboratories using diverse techniques.

Using the deep immunoSEQ assay, multiplex PCR amplified TCR CDR3 regions from genomic DNA. Extracted genomic DNA from each cell subset was spread evenly across all wells of several immunoSEQ 96-well plates, with each plate serving as a replicate. For unsorted PBMC, about 0.3 ug genomic DNA, equal to about 29,000 T cell genomes, was loaded into each replicate PCR. Ten immunoSEQ deep assay plates were used to sequence the unsorted PBMC genomic DNA. The purified libraries were quantified using a Qubit 3.0 fluorometer, sized with a Bioanalyzer 2100, and then quantified again using the KAPA Library Quantification kit. Every immunoSEQ 96-well plate was sequenced on a dedicated single-read 150-cycle Illumina NextSeq 550 flow cell. The authors processed their data as follows. The immunoSEQ output contained only junctional sequences without quality scores, so filtering could not match that applied to full-length reads. Sequences were annotated with PyIR, a Python wrapper for IgBLAST v1.9, and V/J genes and CDR3 were assigned using IMGT germline references. Reads with weak V/J assignments (E-value above 1e-6), missing CDR3, stop codons, out-of-frame junctions, or ambiguous translated residues were removed. A V3J clonotype was defined by an identical inferred V gene, J gene, and CDR3 amino acid sequence. Percentage overlap between repertoires was calculated by dividing the number of shared unique clonotypes by the size of the smaller repertoire. Repertoire richness was assessed with RTK rarefaction, the Chao1 estimator, and Recon v2.1 estimates of unobserved clonotypes. Here the immuneACCESS table is served through TCRdb, limited to in-frame sequences with V and J called. Missing clones are a known gap in these copies; in checked studies unresolved V genes cover under half, and the rest lacks a known reason. V and J calls and clone size are copied from that table; D and trimming were computed from the DNA. This sample has approximately 440,000 clones in its table, and roughly three quarters of those were observed once. The ten most abundant clones make up 12% of the sample.

Study-level results and caveats: Pairwise subsampling led to the expectation that sequencing depth would affect the degree of clonotype sharing among donors. Sampling was restricted to blood, and TCR repertoires in tissue are likely to differ from TCR repertoires in blood. Because the study included only a small number of donors, the genetic and exposure-history diversity represented was limited.

CDR1 is given as ENHRY and CDR2 as SYGVKD, both from the germline V gene. Trimming removed 5 bases from V and 4 bases from J; the gene matches leave 7 bases unexplained. From the cysteine through the phenylalanine, the CDR3 covers 15 amino acids. CDR3 DNA only is kept here, 45 bases in frame from base 1. This receptor was taken from a woman aged 40 to 55 in good health. Some clones in this sample may be carry-over from other donors' samples. Sequenced material: PBMCs. The sequence links TRBV10-3 to TRBJ2-3, with 9 bases aligning to TRBD2. The CDR3 in this case is CAISRTSAGPDTQYF. The nucleotide sequence reads as follows: TGTGCCATCAGTCGGACTAGCGCGGGCCCAGATACGCAGTATTTT.